This record covers a single TCR beta chain. The antigen it recognizes is unknown. Base qualities are missing; no much larger clone stands one base away. The data were taken from a study of CD4 T cells in relation to SARS-CoV-2 and coronaviruses (dated by TCRdb to the early 2020s). In terms of the full investigation: In the ViraFEST assay, PBMCs were cultured with antigen for roughly ten days, after which TCR beta CDR3s were sequenced to identify antigen-specific clonal expansions. Across all 12 patients in the convalescent cohort, the median age was around 40 years, with a range of about 21 to 80 years. Of the roughly twelve convalescent patients, 8 were male and 4 were female, and two of the subjects were Hispanic. Shared crossreactive spike epitopes were mapped to their HLA restriction using patient-derived lymphoblastoid cell lines. At the level of individual TCR clonotypes, the study evaluated whether memory CD4+ T cells crossreact between the spike proteins of SARS-CoV-2 and those of common cold coronaviruses. The Adaptive Biotechnologies TCR-sequencing kit was used to sequence samples from three pre-COVID donors and the naive versus memory experiments, while other data came from Illumina-based sequencing. A different, Illumina-based TCR-beta assay was used to sequence expansion assays from other donors in the study. General conclusions and limits of the study: The study was constrained by small numbers of patients and of tested TCRs. Naive versus memory sequencing indicated the assay detects memory recall responses rather than primary responses primed during culture. Compared with monoreactive clones, crossreactive clones had significantly weaker SARS-CoV-2-driven expansion, a result consistent with antigenic imprinting. Since the crossreactivity analysis centred on spike protein, crossreactivity against other viral proteins was not assessed. Approximately 61% of donors had memory CD4+ clonotypes that crossrecognized SARS-CoV-2 and at least one common cold coronavirus spike. Because no donor provided both pre-pandemic and post-infection samples, tracing the source of pre-existing responses was limited.

CDR1 is given as MDHEN and CDR2 as SYDVKM, both from the germline V gene. There are 14 amino acids in the CDR3, from cysteine to phenylalanine inclusive. The CDR3 DNA has 42 bases and is translated from base 1. For this chain, trimming is 8 bases at the V end and 4 bases at the J end, and the number of junction bases without a gene match is 5. CEF-cultured naive and memory CD4+ T cell DNA received survey-level immunoSEQ TCR-beta sequencing. The authors' analysis ran thus. During preprocessing, nonproductive sequences were discarded, as were any CDR3s that did not begin with C, did not end with F or W, or were shorter than 7 amino acids. The MANAFEST web app was used to call antigen-specific clonotypes on the basis of expansion compared with the reference and with other culture wells. A clone was considered positive if the clone showed significant expansion compared with the reference culture in 2 of 3 replicate wells at an FDR below 0.05. To be called positive, a clone also had to show significant expansion compared with every other tandem well and an odds ratio greater than 5. Cultured and uncultured naive and memory CD4+ repertoires were searched for CDR3s previously identified as spike- and CEF-reactive. Pairwise Levenshtein distance, computed with the stringdist R package after three terminal residues were trimmed from each end, was used as the measure of CDR3 homology. In its TCRdb copy, this immuneACCESS table keeps in-frame sequences only and misses some clones. Where compared with another copy, unresolved V genes explain less than half of these, and the others have no known cause. The D gene and trimming were derived from the DNA, and the V and J assignments and clone size from that table. The sample profile shows about 38,000 clones; over 75% of them were found once. The ten largest clones add up to about 20% of the sample.

To separate naive from memory CD4+ T cells, cryopreserved PBMCs first underwent CD4 enrichment and then EasySep naive CD4+ T cell enrichment. For ten to eleven days, sorted naive or memory CD4+ T cells (over 95,000) were cultured at a 1:1 ratio with T cell-depleted PBMCs and CEF peptides. In general, every peptide culture condition was set up in three replicate wells. PBMCs were isolated from leukapheresis product or whole blood by Ficoll-Paque PLUS gradient centrifugation. The PBMCs went either fresh into the expansion assay or into cryopreservation at -140 degrees C. The QIAamp Micro DNA Kit was used to extract genomic DNA from the CD4+ T cells.

Sequencing used memory CD4+ T cells from PBMCs, cultured in vitro. The cell subset or site tag for this specimen amounts to: memory (non-naive) CD4+ T cells. The sequence came from an adult with COVID-19. The receptor chain draws on TRBV28 and TRBJ2-7; 13 bases in the middle match TRBD2. CDR3 loop: CASHQTSGRYEQYF. The DNA sequence follows: TGTGCCAGCCATCAGACTAGCGGGAGGTACGAGCAGTACTTC.